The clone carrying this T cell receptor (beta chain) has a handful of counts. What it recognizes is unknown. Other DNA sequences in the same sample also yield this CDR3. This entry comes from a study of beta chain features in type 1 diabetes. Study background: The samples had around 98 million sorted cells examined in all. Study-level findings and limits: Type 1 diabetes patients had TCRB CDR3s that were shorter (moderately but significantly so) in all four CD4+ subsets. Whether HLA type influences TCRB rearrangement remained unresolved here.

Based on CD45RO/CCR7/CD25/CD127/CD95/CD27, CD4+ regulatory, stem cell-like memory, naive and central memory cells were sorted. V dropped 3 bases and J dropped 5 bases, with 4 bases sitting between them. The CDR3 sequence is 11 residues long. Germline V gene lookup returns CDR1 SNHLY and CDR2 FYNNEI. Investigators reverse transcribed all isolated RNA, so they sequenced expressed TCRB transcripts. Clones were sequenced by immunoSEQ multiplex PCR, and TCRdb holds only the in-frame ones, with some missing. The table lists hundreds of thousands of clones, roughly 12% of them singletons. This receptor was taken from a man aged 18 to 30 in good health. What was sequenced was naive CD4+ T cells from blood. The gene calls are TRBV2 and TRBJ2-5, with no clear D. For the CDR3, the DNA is TGTGCCAGCAGTGAGCGGGAGACCCAGTACTTC. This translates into CASSERETQYF.